This passage covers 4 T cell receptor beta chains from one sample sequenced in a study of T cell repertoires in cytomegalovirus infection. TCRdb re-called the reads with MiXCR, one entry per CDR3 protein. The sample comprises hundreds of thousands of distinct CDR3 sequences, 24% of which are singletons, and 8% rests with the top ten. Sequencing was performed on CD8+ T cells from PBMCs. The receptors shown here come from a human donor in good health (CMV status not recorded). Some clones in this sample may be carry-over from other donors' samples.

This clonotype appeared a few times. The chain combines TRBV6-6 with TRBJ2-2, with D perhaps being TRBD1 or TRBD2 (6 bases each). V shed 6 bases and J shed 3 bases, with 14 bases lying between them. The CDR3 spans 15 residues. CDR1 is MNHNY and CDR2 is SVGAGI in the germline V gene (reference sequence). The CDR3: CASSQWGADTGELFF. CDR3 nucleotide sequence: TGTGCCAGCAGCCAGTGGGGGGCGGACACCGGGGAGCTGTTTTTT.

Remarks on this clonotype: This clone may be a read error of a much larger clone one base away. The chain recombines TRBV7-8 with TRBJ2-2; D is perhaps TRBD1 (5 bases). The V end was cut by 5 bases, the J end by 7 bases, with 23 bases between. Germline-derived CDR1 and CDR2 are SGHVS and FQNEAQ. The CDR3 has 17 amino acids. The CDR3, as DNA: TGTGCCAGCAGCCCCTGCGGATTTCAGGGAACGGACGGGGAGCTGTTTTTT. Its translation is CASSPCGFQGTDGELFF.

This sequence joins TRBV5-4 and TRBJ1-1; TRBD1 is a possible D gene (5 bases). Trimming took 1 base from V and 1 from J, leaving 11 bases between them. The length of the CDR3 is 15 residues. The V gene's germline CDR1 is SGHNT and CDR2 YYREEE (reference sequence). The CDR3 loop reads CASSLRDGSNTEAFF. The CDR3 DNA is TGTGCCAGCAGCTTGCGGGACGGATCGAACACTGAAGCTTTCTTT.

A remark on this clonotype: At one end the junction does not follow the germline gene, possibly because of a read error. The V gene is TRBV4-3, the J gene TRBJ1-2; D uncertain. Per germline, CDR1 LGHNA and CDR2 YSLEER. The CDR3 is 17 amino acids. The DNA of the CDR3 is TGCGCCAGCAACCAAGATCGGGCATTTTCAGCTAACTATGGCTACACCTTC. Translation: CASNQDRAFSANYGYTF.